The TCR beta chain under discussion was sequenced for a study of identical twins. cDNA molecules carried unique molecular identifiers, and template switching added a universal primer site. Each CDR3 protein gets one entry after TCRdb re-called the 5' RACE reads with MiXCR. The table includes some 790,000 distinct CDR3 sequences, around a sixth detected once. Only a few counts were recorded for this clonotype. The CDR3 loop spans 13 amino acids. V was shortened by 8 bases and J by 5 bases, with 13 bases between the two germline ends. These data were also reused for a study on T cells expressing NK-cell markers. That source adds: The dominant NKG2C+ clonotypes represented about 1.0-7.0% of CD8+ T cells in six donors.

Sequenced material: PBMCs. This TCR came from a woman under 30 in good health. V and J are TRBV12-3 or TRBV12-4 and TRBJ1-5; D perhaps matches TRBD1 (5 bases). The chain's CDR3 is CASGGRGDQPQHF. CDR3 DNA: TGTGCCAGCGGGGGGAGGGGCGATCAGCCCCAGCATTTT.